These 26 T cell receptor beta chains share one sample of origin, sequenced in a study of T cell repertoires in cytomegalovirus infection. These receptors' targets are unknown. Each CDR3 protein gets one entry after TCRdb re-called the reads with MiXCR. There are 100,000 or so distinct CDR3 sequences in the sample; approximately 30% occur only once, and over 60% lies in the top ten. Specimen: CD8+ T cells from cultured PBMCs, collected from culture after CMV antigen stimulation. The receptor set was obtained from a human donor in good health (CMV status not recorded). Some clones in this sample may be carry-over from other donors' samples.

A few counts support this clonotype. The rearrangement joins TRBV20-1 to TRBJ2-7; D is tentatively TRBD1 or TRBD2 (5 bases each). The V end lost 3 bases, the J end lost 3 bases, and 12 bases lay between the germline ends. The CDR3 runs to 13 residues. Per germline, CDR1 DFQATT and CDR2 SNEGSKA (reference sequence). CDR3: CSASPGAFYEQYF. CDR3 bases: TGCAGTGCTAGCCCCGGGGCATTCTACGAGCAGTACTTC.

The J gene is TRBJ2-7, the V gene TRBV5-1; D is undetermined. The germline CDR1 and CDR2 sequences are SGHRS and YFSETQ. Trimming removed 0 bases from V and 2 bases from J, with 15 bases in between. The CDR3 has 16 residues. CDR3 loop: CASSLEAAQWPYEQYF. The CDR3 DNA is TGCGCCAGCAGCTTGGAGGCAGCTCAATGGCCCTACGAGCAGTACTTC.

The CDR3 coding sequence is TGTGCCAGCGGCGGCGGGTCCTCCTACGAGCAGTACTTC. Translated: CASGGGSSYEQYF. The V gene is TRBV6-6, the J gene TRBJ2-7; tentatively, D is TRBD2 (5 bases). The CDR3 contains 13 residues. V shed 8 bases and J shed 0 bases, with 11 bases lying between them. Germline V CDR1 and CDR2: MNHNY, SVGAGI (reference sequence).

In this sample, this clonotype turned up a few times. The chain joins TRBV15 to TRBJ1-1, with D maybe TRBD1 (6 bases). Per germline, CDR1 LNHNV and CDR2 YYDKDF (reference sequence). Trimming cost V 6 bases and J 0 bases, with 14 bases left between them. The CDR3 length is 15 residues. DNA for the CDR3: TGTGCCACCAGAGACCCGACAGGAATGAACACTGAAGCTTTCTTT. Amino acids: CATRDPTGMNTEAFF.

V usage is TRBV24-1 and J usage is TRBJ2-3; the D is unclear. V lost 3 bases and J lost 6, with 9 bases in between. This CDR3 comprises 13 residues. Germline CDR1 is KGHDR and CDR2 is SFDVKD. In DNA, the CDR3 is TGTGCCACCAGTGATGACGTCTGGGATACGCAGTATTTT. It yields the protein CATSDDVWDTQYF.

This clonotype turned up a few times. The rearrangement links TRBV4-1 to TRBJ1-2, with D unclear. This CDR3 is built from 16 residues. V lost 1 base, J lost 4 bases, and 16 bases lay in between. From germline, CDR1 is MGHRA and CDR2 YSYEKL. The CDR3 region is CASSQGPGIGIYGYTF. In DNA form, the CDR3 reads TGCGCCAGCAGCCAAGGTCCCGGGATCGGAATCTATGGCTACACCTTC.

This clonotype was counted ten times or more. This chain uses TRBV11-1 with TRBJ2-6; no firm D call. There are 15 residues in the CDR3. Germline V gene lookup returns CDR1 SGHAT and CDR2 FQDESV (reference sequence). Trimming removed 5 bases at V and 0 bases at J, with 8 bases between. The CDR3, as DNA: TGTGCCAGCAGCGGTCGGATCTCTGGGGCCAACGTCCTGACTTTC. This translates into CASSGRISGANVLTF.

The chain recombines TRBV9 with TRBJ2-1; D gene ambiguous. The ends were cut back, 2 bases at V and 5 bases at J, with 5 bases in the middle. Germline values: CDR1 SGDLS, CDR2 YYNGEE. The CDR3 spans 12 residues. The CDR3 bases are TGTGCCAGCAGCGTCAGTGACAATGAGCAGTTCTTC. Amino acids: CASSVSDNEQFF. Together with reference TRBV9 and TRBJ2-1, the CDR3 gives the full variable domain: DSGVTQTPKHLITATGQRVTLRCSPRSGDLSVYWYQQSLDQGLQFLIQYYNGEERAKGNILERFSAQQFPDLHSELNLSSLELGDSALYFCASSVSDNEQFFGPGTRLTVL.

In this sample, this clonotype turned up many times. This chain uses TRBV7-6 with TRBJ2-2; 7 bases are a match to TRBD1. The length of the CDR3 is 17 residues. In germline, CDR1 is SGHVS, CDR2 FNYEAQ. V dropped 5 bases and J dropped 4; count of bases not matched to a gene: 13. The DNA of the CDR3 is TGTGCCAGCAGCACGCCGCTCGGACAGGCGGGCACCGGGGAGCTGTTTTTT. Translated, it gives CASSTPLGQAGTGELFF.

The J gene is TRBJ1-3, the V gene TRBV2, with D tentatively TRBD1 (5 bases). CDR1 is SNHLY, CDR2 FYNNEI, per germline. This CDR3 has 16 residues. The V end was cut by 5 bases, the J end by 4 bases, with 18 bases between. In DNA, the CDR3 is TGTGCCAGCAGTCAGTTTGGGGCCTTGGGGGGAAACACCATATATTTT. As protein: CASSQFGALGGNTIYF.

This clonotype was observed a handful of times. The rearrangement uses TRBV10-3 and TRBJ2-5, with 11 bases that match TRBD2. V lost 8 bases, J lost 2 bases, and 10 bases stayed unmatched. This CDR3 has 16 amino acids. Germline lookup yields CDR1 ENHRY and CDR2 SYGVKD. The CDR3 DNA follows: TGTGCCATCGGGGGGGCGGGACTAGCGGTACAAGAGACCCAGTACTTC. Its protein product is CAIGGAGLAVQETQYF.

This clonotype has ten or more counts. This chain joins TRBV2 and TRBJ1-2; perhaps TRBD1 as D (6 bases). CDR3 size: 15 residues. V shed 6 bases and J shed 6 bases, with 20 bases lying between them. Per germline, CDR1 SNHLY and CDR2 FYNNEI. The CDR3 bases are TGTGCCAGCAGCGATCCACAGGGTTGGGTTGATGGCTACACCTTC. Translation: CASSDPQGWVDGYTF.

This clonotype turned up a few times. J is TRBJ2-5 and V is TRBV7-3, with D perhaps TRBD2 (6 bases). Germline V lookup: CDR1 SGHTA, CDR2 FQGTGA. CDR3 length: 13 residues. With 4 bases removed from V and 2 bases from J, the gap between germline ends came to 8 bases. This CDR3 reads CASSWGRQETQYF. CDR3 DNA: TGTGCCAGCAGCTGGGGGAGGCAAGAGACCCAGTACTTC.

The chain couples TRBV20-1 to TRBJ2-7; no firm D call. V gave up 0 bases and J gave up 2 bases, with 8 bases separating them. The CDR3 runs 13 residues. Looked up from germline, CDR1 is DFQATT and CDR2 is SNEGSKA (reference sequence). In DNA form, the CDR3 reads TGCAGTGCTAGAGATGTAAACACCTACGAGCAGTACTTC. Its protein is CSARDVNTYEQYF.

Regarding this clonotype: This may come from a read error, since a much larger clone is one base off. The CDR3 ends on some other residue instead of the conserved phenylalanine or tryptophan, so this is likely a read error. This chain joins TRBV6-8 and TRBJ2-7, with D perhaps TRBD2 (5 bases). Germline V gene sequence: CDR1 MNHGY, CDR2 SAAAGT. Trimming took off 5 bases at V and 9 bases at J, with 20 bases between the two ends. The CDR3 loop spans 14 amino acids. CDR3 nucleotide sequence: TGTGCCAGCAGTCCGGGGTACAGAGCGAAGGGGCAGTACTAC. Residues: CASSPGYRAKGQYY.

Worth noting for this clonotype: A much larger clone is a single base away; this may be a read error. The chain couples TRBV6-6 to TRBJ1-5; D is possibly TRBD1 (5 bases). Germline CDR1 is MNHNY and CDR2 is SVGAGI (reference sequence). V was trimmed by 8 bases and J by 4 bases, leaving 15 bases between them. The CDR3 totals 14 residues. The CDR3 nucleotides read TGTGCCAGCGGTTCTCAGGGTGGGAATCAGCCCCAGCATTTT. Translation gives CASGSQGGNQPQHF.

The V gene is TRBV29-1, the J gene TRBJ2-7; D might be TRBD1 or TRBD2, each matching 5 bases. The CDR3 contains 13 residues. Per the germline V gene, CDR1 is SQVTM and CDR2 is ANQGSEA. V was trimmed by 4 bases and J by 3 bases, leaving 13 bases between them. The CDR3 spells CSVASPGHYEQYF. DNA for the CDR3: TGCAGCGTTGCTTCTCCGGGGCACTACGAGCAGTACTTC.

The chain recombines TRBV7-4 with TRBJ1-5, with TRBD1 matching over 7 bases. Unmatched junction bases numbered 10, after V lost 5 bases and J lost 3 bases. The CDR3 has 16 amino acids. Germline assignment: CDR1 SGHVT and CDR2 SQSDAQ. CDR3 sequence: CASSPEAGGANQPQHF. The CDR3 DNA reads as TGTGCCAGCAGCCCCGAAGCAGGGGGAGCCAATCAGCCCCAGCATTTT.

The gene calls are TRBV9 and TRBJ2-1; 9 bases are shared with TRBD2. The J segment lost 4 bases and the V segment lost 4 bases, leaving 9 bases of the junction unmatched. Germline V CDR1 and CDR2: SGDLS, YYNGEE. CDR3 length: 16 amino acids. The CDR3 sequence: CASSTWASGAYNEQFF. CDR3 sequence (DNA): TGTGCCAGCAGCACCTGGGCTAGCGGGGCTTACAATGAGCAGTTCTTC. The complete variable domain, with remaining parts taken from reference TRBV9 and TRBJ2-1, reads DSGVTQTPKHLITATGQRVTLRCSPRSGDLSVYWYQQSLDQGLQFLIQYYNGEERAKGNILERFSAQQFPDLHSELNLSSLELGDSALYFCASSTWASGAYNEQFFGPGTRLTVL.

The chain couples TRBV2 to TRBJ2-7, with 10 positions matching TRBD2. The ends lost 0 bases at V and 3 bases at J; junction bases unmatched: 2. The CDR3 covers 15 residues. CDR1 is SNHLY and CDR2 is FYNNEI in the germline V gene. The CDR3 sequence is CASSEALAGVYEQYF. Here the CDR3 DNA reads TGTGCCAGCAGTGAAGCCCTAGCGGGGGTCTACGAGCAGTACTTC.

Notes on this clonotype: A single base separates this from a much larger clone, so it may be a read error. The rearrangement joins TRBV12-3 or TRBV12-4 to TRBJ1-2, with TRBD1 matching over 8 bases. The length of the CDR3 is 19 residues. Here the CDR3 DNA reads TGTGCCAGCGGTTTTTATGACTCGACAGGGGAAACCGCGAAATATGGCTACACCTTC. Protein: CASGFYDSTGETAKYGYTF.

This clonotype was found a few times. Here the CDR3 DNA reads TGTGCCAGCAGCTTAGTACAGGGGGCGAAGGATGAGCAGTTCTTC. Its translation: CASSLVQGAKDEQFF. This chain uses TRBV7-9 with TRBJ2-1; the match to TRBD1 covers 9 bases. The CDR3 loop spans 15 amino acids. With V trimmed by 1 base and J by 8 bases, 6 bases remained unmatched. The V gene's germline CDR1 is SEHNR and CDR2 FQNEAQ (reference sequence). The full variable domain, in which reference TRBV7-9 and TRBJ2-1 provide the parts outside the CDR3, is DTGVSQNPRHKITKRGQNVTFRCDPISEHNRLYWYRQTLGQGPEFLTYFQNEAQLEKSRLLSDRFSAERPKGSFSTLEIQRTEQGDSAMYLCASSLVQGAKDEQFFGPGTRLTVL.

This clonotype was seen repeatedly, ten times or more. V and J are TRBV4-1 and TRBJ2-7, with D perhaps TRBD2 (6 bases). Germline V gives CDR1 MGHRA, CDR2 YSYEKL. V lost 1 base, J lost 4 bases, and 14 bases lay in between. This CDR3 is built from 15 residues. The DNA of the CDR3 is TGCGCCAGCAGCCAAGTCGCGGGGAAAGGTTACGAGCAGTACTTC. This sequence encodes CASSQVAGKGYEQYF.

The chain recombines TRBV12-3 or TRBV12-4 with TRBJ2-3, with D perhaps TRBD2 (5 bases). CDR3 length equals 14 residues. Trimming left V 5 bases short and J 4 bases short, with 13 bases between. CDR3 nucleotides: TGTGCCAGCAGTCCTACTAGAGACTCAGATACGCAGTATTTT. Its protein is CASSPTRDSDTQYF.

The rearrangement links TRBV25-1 to TRBJ2-6; no firm D call. Trimming cost V 5 bases and J 0 bases, with 14 bases left between them. The CDR3 has 17 residues. Germline CDR1 reads MGHDK; CDR2 reads SYGVNS. CDR3 amino acids: CASSFPGTDSGANVLTF. The CDR3 nucleotides read TGTGCCAGCAGTTTCCCGGGCACCGACTCTGGGGCCAACGTCCTGACTTTC. Together with reference TRBV25-1 and TRBJ2-6, the CDR3 gives the full variable domain: EADIYQTPRYLVIGTGKKITLECSQTMGHDKMYWYQQDPGMELHLIHYSYGVNSTEKGDLSSESTVSRIRTEHFPLTLESARPSHTSQYLCASSFPGTDSGANVLTFGAGSRLTVL.

This rearrangement joins TRBV4-1 to TRBJ1-5; D is unresolved. The germline gives CDR1 MGHRA, CDR2 YSYEKL. Trimming left V 4 bases short and J 1 base short, with 11 bases between. This CDR3 contains 15 residues. CDR3 region: CASSPSETSNQPQHF. As DNA, the CDR3 is TGCGCCAGCAGCCCATCGGAGACCAGCAATCAGCCCCAGCATTTT.